Each of the 4 T cell receptor beta chains below was sequenced from the same sample in a study of radiotherapy plus CTLA-4 blockade in lung cancer. TCRdb's copy holds only in-frame clones and misses some; the assay was immunoSEQ multiplex PCR. The table includes some 98,000 clones, approximately 78% detected once. The sequencing used peripheral blood, collected from a patient treated with radiotherapy plus ipilimumab. The receptor set was obtained from a human donor with non-small cell lung cancer who had a partial response to radiotherapy plus ipilimumab.

The genes are TRBV6-1 and TRBJ1-5, with D unresolved. Trimming shortened V by 6 bases and J by 2 bases, and 5 bases separated the two germline ends. Germline V gives CDR1 MNHNS, CDR2 SASEGT. This CDR3 region has 12 residues. The CDR3 DNA is TGTGCCAGCAGGGGAGGCAATCAGCCCCAGCATTTT. Translation gives CASRGGNQPQHF.

The J gene is TRBJ1-2, the V gene TRBV18; D is possibly TRBD1 (5 bases). CDR1 KGHSH and CDR2 LQKENI come from the germline V gene. The CDR3 extends over 17 amino acids. The V and J ends lost 2 bases and 4 bases respectively, with 20 bases between them. The CDR3 region has the DNA TGTGCCAGCTCACCAGGTACAGGCCAAATCTTAATCTATGGCTACACCTTC. Encoded protein: CASSPGTGQILIYGYTF.

The V gene is TRBV5-5, the J gene TRBJ2-1; 9 bases match TRBD1. Trimming cost V 4 bases and J 12 bases; bases outside gene matches: 8. CDR3 size: 13 residues. The V gene's germline CDR1 is SGHKS and CDR2 YYEKEE (reference sequence). The CDR3 region is CASSDGQGFGQFF. Written as DNA, the CDR3 is TGTGCCAGCAGCGACGGACAGGGGTTCGGGCAGTTCTTC.

The chain carries TRBV7-6 and TRBJ2-2; D gene ambiguous. Trimming pared 5 bases from V and 4 bases from J, leaving 14 bases between. The germline V gene has CDR1 SGHVS and CDR2 FNYEAQ. The CDR3 is 15 residues long. Here the CDR3 reads CASSPKNYPTGELFF. The CDR3 coding sequence is TGTGCCAGCAGCCCCAAGAACTACCCCACCGGGGAGCTGTTTTTT.